This entry lists 24 T cell receptor beta chains sequenced from one sample in a study of PD-1 blockade in mismatch repair-deficient tumors. Sequenced by immunoSEQ multiplex PCR; TCRdb stores in-frame clones only, minus some. The table lists approximately 120,000 clones, around 87% of them singletons. Sequenced here: peripheral blood, sampled 44 weeks after starting pembrolizumab. The receptor source for this set is an adult with mismatch repair-deficient cancer.

The rearrangement links TRBV4-3 to TRBJ2-7; 12 bases match TRBD1. The length of the CDR3 is 14 residues. CDR1 and CDR2 from the germline V gene are LGHNA and YSLEER. V was clipped by 6 bases and J by 7 bases; unmatched bases: 7. DNA of the CDR3: TGCGCCAGCAGTCCGGGACAGGGGGCGGAGGAGCAGTACTTC. Translating gives CASSPGQGAEEQYF.

This chain uses TRBV7-2 with TRBJ2-1; the match to TRBD1 covers 10 bases. With 5 bases clipped from V and 6 bases from J, the junction kept 16 bases outside the gene matches. The CDR3 spans 18 residues. Germline CDR1 SGHTA, CDR2 FQGNSA. For the CDR3, the DNA is TGTGCCAGCAGCGAAGATGGGACAGGGGTCATTTCGGGCAATGAGCAGTTCTTC. It yields the protein CASSEDGTGVISGNEQFF.

The V call is TRBV18, the J call TRBJ2-6; D is uncertain. The germline gives CDR1 KGHSH, CDR2 LQKENI. The CDR3 totals 12 residues. Trimming shortened V by 7 bases and J by 3 bases, and 4 bases separated the two germline ends. The CDR3 here is CASLGGANVLTF. CDR3 bases: TGTGCCAGCTTAGGTGGGGCCAACGTCCTGACTTTC.

The V and J genes are TRBV27 and TRBJ1-5; D is uncertain. Trimming took off 5 bases at V and 6 bases at J, with 14 bases between the two ends. The CDR3 runs to 14 residues. Germline values: CDR1 MNHEY, CDR2 SMNVEV (reference sequence). CDR3 bases: TGTGCCAGCAGTCCTACAGTGGCCTCTCAGCCCCAGCATTTT. This sequence encodes CASSPTVASQPQHF.

The V call is TRBV13, the J call TRBJ2-7; 8 bases agree with TRBD2. The CDR3 loop spans 15 amino acids. Trimming at V came to 2 bases and at J to 3 bases, leaving 6 bases not matched to a gene. CDR1 is PRHDT and CDR2 is FYEKMQ in the germline V gene (reference sequence). This CDR3 is CASSLRAAGVYEQYF. As DNA, the CDR3 is TGTGCCAGCAGCTTACGGGCAGCGGGAGTCTACGAGCAGTACTTC.

Only one count was recorded for this clone. The rearrangement joins TRBV19 to TRBJ1-4, with D unresolved. The CDR3 loop spans 16 amino acids. Trimming took 4 bases from V and 4 from J, leaving 16 bases between them. Germline V CDR1 and CDR2: LNHDA, SQIVND (reference sequence). The CDR3 loop reads CASSTWSRRRNEKLFF. CDR3 coding DNA: TGTGCCAGTAGTACGTGGTCCCGAAGGCGTAATGAAAAACTGTTTTTT.

This clone was counted a single time. This chain links TRBV18 with TRBJ2-1, with 9 bases fitting TRBD2. CDR3 size: 19 residues. In germline, CDR1 is KGHSH, CDR2 LQKENI. J gave up 0 bases and V 3 bases, and 12 bases lay outside the gene matches. CDR3 DNA: TGTGCCAGCTCACCCTCTCCGGGGGCGGGAGGGAGCTCCTACAATGAGCAGTTCTTC. Its translation: CASSPSPGAGGSSYNEQFF.

The rearrangement uses TRBV5-5 and TRBJ2-1, with 7 bases that match TRBD1. The ends lost 0 bases at V and 3 bases at J; junction bases unmatched: 6. The CDR3 runs 16 residues. Per the germline V gene, CDR1 is SGHKS and CDR2 is YYEKEE (reference sequence). The CDR3 here is CASSLVGTVSYNEQFF. The CDR3 DNA reads as TGTGCCAGCAGCTTGGTGGGGACAGTAAGCTACAATGAGCAGTTCTTC.

The rearrangement links TRBV6-4 to TRBJ2-2; D gene unclear. CDR3 size: 14 residues. V lost 2 bases and J lost 7, with 11 bases in between. CDR1 is MRHNA and CDR2 is SNTAGT in the germline V gene. The CDR3 region has the DNA TGTGCCAGCAGTGACCAATTTCGGAGCGGGGAGCTGTTTTTT. This gives the protein CASSDQFRSGELFF.

This rearrangement joins TRBV19 to TRBJ2-3; TRBD1 agrees at 8 bases. Looked up from germline, CDR1 is LNHDA and CDR2 is SQIVND (reference sequence). V shed 5 bases and J 6 bases; nucleotides not matched to a gene: 10. This CDR3 has 15 residues. CDR3 sequence: CASSPGQGRADTQYF. Here the CDR3 DNA reads TGTGCCAGTAGTCCCGGACAGGGAAGGGCGGATACGCAGTATTTT. Looking up the rest from reference TRBV19 and TRBJ2-3 gives the full variable domain: DGGITQSPKYLFRKEGQNVTLSCEQNLNHDAMYWYRQDPGQGLRLIYYSQIVNDFQKGDIAEGYSVSREKKESFPLTVTSAQKNPTAFYLCASSPGQGRADTQYFGPGTRLTVL.

The J gene is TRBJ1-4, the V gene TRBV29-1; the match to TRBD1 covers 7 bases. The germline V gene encodes CDR1 SQVTM and CDR2 ANQGSEA. The CDR3 is 13 amino acids. Germline trimming cut 6 bases from V and 7 bases from J; bases unmatched to any gene: 8. The CDR3 DNA follows: TGCAGCGTCTATACAGGGGCTGGTGAAAAACTGTTTTTT. Protein sequence: CSVYTGAGEKLFF.

The chain carries TRBV7-9 and TRBJ2-5; D might be TRBD1 or TRBD2, each matching 5 bases. Looked up from germline, CDR1 is SEHNR and CDR2 is FQNEAQ (reference sequence). V was trimmed by 2 bases and J by 9 bases, leaving 19 bases between them. CDR3 length: 15 amino acids. DNA for the CDR3: TGTGCCAGCAGCTTATCCCGGGACCCCAGCCAAGCCCAGTACTTC. As protein: CASSLSRDPSQAQYF.

The count of this clone is one. The chain uses TRBV28 and TRBJ2-7, with 8 bases that match TRBD2. CDR3 length equals 14 residues. V lost 3 bases and J lost 0; bases outside the gene matches: 1. In germline, CDR1 is MDHEN, CDR2 SYDVKM. The CDR3 nucleotides read TGTGCCAGCAGTTTGGCGGGAGGCTCCTACGAGCAGTACTTC. Translating it yields CASSLAGGSYEQYF. The entire variable domain, with the rest obtained from reference TRBV28 and TRBJ2-7, is as follows: DVKVTQSSRYLVKRTGEKVFLECVQDMDHENMFWYRQDPGLGLRLIYFSYDVKMKEKGDIPEGYSVSREKKERFSLILESASTNQTSMYLCASSLAGGSYEQYFGPGTRLTVT.

This clone was detected only a few times. The chain uses TRBV5-4 and TRBJ1-1, with 7 nucleotides matching TRBD1. CDR1 is SGHNT and CDR2 is YYREEE in the germline V gene (reference sequence). V shed 4 bases, J shed 4 bases, and the junction held 10 bases outside the gene matches. The CDR3 has 15 residues. The CDR3 bases are TGTGCCAGCAGCGCGGAGGGGGCGCGGAGCACTGAAGCTTTCTTT. Translated, it gives CASSAEGARSTEAFF.

The chain carries TRBV10-3 and TRBJ2-5; 8 positions match TRBD1. J was trimmed by 1 base and V by 5 bases; bases with no gene match: 3. The CDR3 has 14 residues. Germline V gene data show CDR1 as ENHRY and CDR2 as SYGVKD. The CDR3, as DNA: TGTGCCATCAGTAAGACAGGGGTCCAAGAGACCCAGTACTTC. Its protein product is CAISKTGVQETQYF.

The chain uses TRBV4-1 and TRBJ2-3; 9 bases fit TRBD2. The CDR3 consists of 19 residues. Germline V gene data show CDR1 as MGHRA and CDR2 as YSYEKL. J lost 0 bases, V lost 3 bases, and 13 bases had no gene match. The CDR3 region is CASSHPPLAGLVSTDTQYF. The CDR3 DNA sequence: TGCGCCAGCAGCCACCCCCCTCTAGCGGGATTGGTTAGCACAGATACGCAGTATTTT.

This chain uses TRBV7-9 with TRBJ2-2; no firm D call. Trimming shortened V by 2 bases and J by 0 bases, and 4 bases separated the two germline ends. The CDR3 has 14 amino acids. Germline V lookup: CDR1 SEHNR, CDR2 FQNEAQ (reference sequence). The CDR3 region is CASSLKANTGELFF. For the CDR3, the DNA is TGTGCCAGCAGCTTAAAGGCGAACACCGGGGAGCTGTTTTTT.

The chain links TRBV27 to TRBJ2-1, with TRBD1 as a possible D gene (6 bases). V dropped 0 bases and J dropped 6 bases, with 12 bases sitting between them. Germline V gene sequence: CDR1 MNHEY, CDR2 SMNVEV (reference sequence). The CDR3 is 15 amino acids. CDR3 loop: CASSLSWGRVNEQFF. CDR3 sequence (DNA): TGTGCCAGCAGTTTATCGTGGGGGCGCGTCAATGAGCAGTTCTTC.

This clone was seen a handful of times. The chain carries TRBV7-9 and TRBJ1-5; the D is unclear. The CDR3 is made up of 12 amino acids. Germline values: CDR1 SEHNR, CDR2 FQNEAQ (reference sequence). Trimming removed 1 base from V and 5 bases from J, with 3 bases in between. In DNA form, the CDR3 reads TGTGCCAGCAGCTTAGAGGATCAGCCCCAGCATTTT. Translation gives CASSLEDQPQHF. The full variable domain, its missing parts supplied by reference TRBV7-9 and TRBJ1-5, is DTGVSQNPRHKITKRGQNVTFRCDPISEHNRLYWYRQTLGQGPEFLTYFQNEAQLEKSRLLSDRFSAERPKGSFSTLEIQRTEQGDSAMYLCASSLEDQPQHFGDGTRLSIL.

The chain recombines TRBV4-2 with TRBJ2-1, with 16 bases lining up with TRBD2. Germline V gene data show CDR1 as LGHNA and CDR2 as YNFKEQ. The CDR3 sequence is 18 residues long. V lost 0 bases and J lost 12; bases outside the gene matches: 11. In DNA form, the CDR3 reads TGTGCCAGCAGCCAAGATTTTACCGGGACTAGCGGGAGGGGCGTGCAGTTCTTC. It specifies CASSQDFTGTSGRGVQFF.

The rearrangement uses TRBV5-4 and TRBJ2-5, with no clear D. V was clipped by 1 base and J by 2 bases, with 9 bases between them. The CDR3 runs 14 residues. CDR1 and CDR2 (germline): SGHNT, YYREEE (reference sequence). CDR3 nucleotides: TGTGCCAGCAGCTTGTCGACGGAACAAGAGACCCAGTACTTC. Its protein is CASSLSTEQETQYF.

The V gene is TRBV4-1, the J gene TRBJ2-1; D may be TRBD2 (5 bases). In germline, CDR1 is MGHRA, CDR2 YSYEKL. The CDR3 has 15 residues. The V gene lost 6 bases and the J gene lost 2 bases, with 14 bases spanning the gap. In DNA, the CDR3 is TGCGCCAGCAGTCCCAGCGGTGCCACCTACAATGAGCAGTTCTTC. This translates into CASSPSGATYNEQFF.

CDR3 loop: CASSRGPISYEQYF. DNA of the CDR3: TGCGCCAGCAGCCGGGGACCGATAAGCTACGAGCAGTACTTC. V usage is TRBV4-1 and J usage is TRBJ2-7; D tentatively fits TRBD1 or TRBD2 (5 bases each). CDR3 size: 14 residues. V lost 4 bases and J 3 bases, leaving 13 bases between the germline ends. CDR1 and CDR2 from the germline V gene are MGHRA and YSYEKL.

This rearrangement joins TRBV4-3 to TRBJ1-2; 9 bases are a match to TRBD1. V lost 4 bases, J lost 5 bases, and 5 bases stayed unmatched. Germline-derived CDR1 and CDR2 are LGHNA and YSLEER. The CDR3 runs 14 residues. The CDR3 DNA reads as TGCGCCAGCAGCCGACTGACAGGGGGGTATGGCTACACCTTC. This encodes CASSRLTGGYGYTF.